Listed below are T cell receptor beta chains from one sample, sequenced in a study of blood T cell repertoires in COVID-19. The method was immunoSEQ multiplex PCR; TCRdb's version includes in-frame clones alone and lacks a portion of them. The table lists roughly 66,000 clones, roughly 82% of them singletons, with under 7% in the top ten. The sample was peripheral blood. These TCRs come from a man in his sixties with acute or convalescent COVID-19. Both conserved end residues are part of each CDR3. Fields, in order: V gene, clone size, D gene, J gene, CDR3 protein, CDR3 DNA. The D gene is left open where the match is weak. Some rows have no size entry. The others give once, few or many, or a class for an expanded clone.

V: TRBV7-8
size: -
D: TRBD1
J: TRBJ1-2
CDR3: CASSFGQGVGYTF
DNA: TGTGCCAGCAGCTTCGGACAGGGTGTAGGCTACACCTTC

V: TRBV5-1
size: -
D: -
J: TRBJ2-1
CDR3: CASSLAGSSSYNEQFF
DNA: TGCGCCAGCAGCTTGGCCGGTTCTAGCTCCTACAATGAGCAGTTCTTC

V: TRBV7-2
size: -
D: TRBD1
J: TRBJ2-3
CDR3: CASSLIRDRGTDTQYF
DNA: TGTGCCAGCAGCTTGATCCGGGACAGGGGGACAGATACGCAGTATTTT

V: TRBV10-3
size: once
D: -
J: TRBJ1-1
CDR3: CAISEGQMITEAFF
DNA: TGTGCCATCAGTGAGGGACAGATGATCACTGAAGCTTTCTTT

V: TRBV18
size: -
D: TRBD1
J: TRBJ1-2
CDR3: CASSPGSGGLGGYTF
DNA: TGTGCCAGCTCACCAGGGTCAGGGGGCCTCGGTGGCTACACCTTC

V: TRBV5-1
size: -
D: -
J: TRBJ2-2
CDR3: CASSTHTTGELFF
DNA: TGCGCCAGCAGCACCCATACAACCGGGGAGCTGTTTTTT

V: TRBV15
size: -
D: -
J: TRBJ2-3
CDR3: CATSRDKNTQYF
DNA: TGTGCCACCAGCAGAGATAAAAATACGCAGTATTTT

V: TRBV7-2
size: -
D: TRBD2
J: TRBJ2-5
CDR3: CASSLGGGGGARETQYF
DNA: TGTGCCAGCAGCTTAGGAGGTGGCGGGGGGGCCCGGGAGACCCAGTACTTC

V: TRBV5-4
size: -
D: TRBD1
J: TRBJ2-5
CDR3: CASSLGNRGQETQYF
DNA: TGTGCCAGCAGCTTAGGAAACAGGGGACAAGAGACCCAGTACTTC

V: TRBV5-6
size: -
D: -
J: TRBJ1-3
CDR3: CASSLARSSGNTIYF
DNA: TGTGCCAGCAGCTTGGCCCGGTCCTCTGGAAACACCATATATTTT

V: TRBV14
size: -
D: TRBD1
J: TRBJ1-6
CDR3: CASSQDPRDRHSYNSPLHF
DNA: TGTGCCAGCAGCCAGGACCCCCGGGACAGGCACTCCTATAATTCACCCCTCCACTTT

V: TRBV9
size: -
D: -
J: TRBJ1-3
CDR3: CASSVGASSGNTIYF
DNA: TGTGCCAGCAGCGTGGGGGCGAGCTCTGGAAACACCATATATTTT

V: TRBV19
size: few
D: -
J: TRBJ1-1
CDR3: CASSIDELTEAFF
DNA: TGTGCCAGTAGTATAGATGAGTTAACTGAAGCTTTCTTT

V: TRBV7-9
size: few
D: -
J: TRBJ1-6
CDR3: CASSLYNPLDSPLHF
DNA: TGTGCCAGCAGCTTATACAACCCCCTAGACTCACCCCTCCACTTT

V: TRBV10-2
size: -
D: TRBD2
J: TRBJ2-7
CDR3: CASRLGTSGGHEQYF
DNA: TGCGCCAGCAGACTAGGGACTAGCGGGGGGCACGAGCAGTACTTC

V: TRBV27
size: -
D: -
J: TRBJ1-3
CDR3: CASSATTSGISGNTIYF
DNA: TGTGCCAGCAGCGCCACGACCTCAGGGATCTCTGGAAACACCATATATTTT

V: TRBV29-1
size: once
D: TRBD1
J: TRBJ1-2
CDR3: CSVERQGTYGYTF
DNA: TGCAGCGTCGAACGACAGGGGACCTATGGCTACACCTTC

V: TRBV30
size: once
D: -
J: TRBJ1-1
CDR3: CAWTQGSNTEAFF
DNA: TGTGCCTGGACACAGGGTTCCAACACTGAAGCTTTCTTT

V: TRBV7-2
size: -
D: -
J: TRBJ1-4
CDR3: CASSLGTDNEKLFF
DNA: TGTGCCAGCAGCTTAGGGACAGATAATGAAAAACTGTTTTTT

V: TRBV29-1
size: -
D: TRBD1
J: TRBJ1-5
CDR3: CSVETGLNQPQHF
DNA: TGCAGCGTTGAGACAGGGCTAAATCAGCCCCAGCATTTT

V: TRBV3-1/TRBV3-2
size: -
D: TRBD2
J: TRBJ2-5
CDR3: CASSLRTSGGRETQYF
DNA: TGTGCCAGCAGCCTCCGGACTAGCGGGGGAAGAGAGACCCAGTACTTC

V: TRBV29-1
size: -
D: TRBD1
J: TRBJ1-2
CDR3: CSGGQGSGYTF
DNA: TGCAGCGGGGGACAGGGAAGCGGCTACACCTTC

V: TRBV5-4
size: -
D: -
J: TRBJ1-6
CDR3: CASSLEVNTRGSPLHF
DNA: TGTGCCAGCAGCTTGGAGGTCAACACCCGGGGTTCACCCCTCCACTTT

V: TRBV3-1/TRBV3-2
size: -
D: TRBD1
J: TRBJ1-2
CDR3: CASSQGAQGQGGYGYTF
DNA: TGTGCCAGCAGCCAAGGCGCCCAAGGACAGGGGGGCTATGGCTACACCTTC

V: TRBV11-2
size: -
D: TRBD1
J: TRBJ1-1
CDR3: CASSMTGGKDTEAFF
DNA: TGTGCCAGCAGCATGACAGGGGGCAAGGACACTGAAGCTTTCTTT

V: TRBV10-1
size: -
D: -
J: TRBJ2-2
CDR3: CASRQGLGTGELFF
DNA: TGCGCCAGCAGACAGGGTCTGGGGACCGGGGAGCTGTTTTTT

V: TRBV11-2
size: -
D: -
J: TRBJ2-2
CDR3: CASSNRQGQNTGELFF
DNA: TGTGCCAGCAGCAACCGCCAGGGACAAAACACCGGGGAGCTGTTTTTT

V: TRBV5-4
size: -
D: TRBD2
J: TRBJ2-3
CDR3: CASSSGGRGPFTDTQYF
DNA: TGTGCCAGCAGCTCTGGCGGGAGGGGGCCCTTCACAGATACGCAGTATTTT

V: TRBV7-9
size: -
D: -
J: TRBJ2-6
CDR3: CASTLRRPGAGANVLTF
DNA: TGTGCCAGCACCCTTAGGAGGCCAGGGGCTGGGGCCAACGTCCTGACTTTC